This T cell receptor (beta chain) was observed in a study of sequential checkpoint blockade in melanoma. The overall study: First-line arms were nivolumab then ipilimumab, or the reverse, randomized 1:1.

Measured with immunoSEQ multiplex PCR; TCRdb has only the in-frame clones, and not every one. Among 13,000 or so clones listed, roughly four fifths were seen once. This clone is termed medium-sized (0.01 to 0.1%). The CDR3 spans 16 residues. The germline gives CDR1 SGDLS, CDR2 YYNGEE. V gave up 4 bases and J gave up 4 bases; unmatched junction bases: 13. Sample treatment: randomized to nivolumab then ipilimumab (arm A) or the reverse (arm B). DNA-damaging chemotherapy had not been given to any patient beforehand. Live CD3+CD8+ CD19− CD56− cells were sorted from PBMCs. This chain uses TRBV9 with TRBJ2-5, with 7 bases that match TRBD2. The source of this sequence is a human donor with melanoma. The specimen comprised CD8+ T cells sorted from blood (inferred from file names), sampled from a patient given nivolumab and ipilimumab in sequence. As DNA, the CDR3 is TGTGCCAGCAGCCCTCCGGAGTCTAGCGGTCGAGAGACCCAGTACTTC. It translates to CASSPPESSGRETQYF.